These T cell receptor beta chains were read from a single sample in a study of blood T cell repertoires in COVID-19. Clones were sequenced by immunoSEQ multiplex PCR, and TCRdb holds only the in-frame ones, with some missing. Of 200,000 to 250,000 clones listed, roughly nine tenths are singletons. What was sequenced was peripheral blood. The receptors stem from a man between 60 and 75 years old with acute or convalescent COVID-19. Both conserved end residues are part of each CDR3. The order of the fields is J gene, V gene, clone size, D gene, CDR3 length, CDR3 protein, CDR3 DNA. The D gene is left open where the match is weak. Expanded clones are given a class, and other clones once, few, many or no size at all.

TRBJ1-4 | TRBV5-1 | NA | NA | 15 | CASSSSKATNEKLFF | TGCGCCAGCAGCTCGAGCAAAGCAACTAATGAAAAACTGTTTTTT
TRBJ2-7 | TRBV9 | NA | NA | 12 | CASSGATYEQYF | TGTGCCAGCAGCGGGGCCACCTACGAGCAGTACTTC
TRBJ1-5 | TRBV11-2 | NA | TRBD1 | 14 | CASSQGQLNQPQHF | TGTGCCAGCAGCCAGGGACAGCTGAATCAGCCCCAGCATTTT
TRBJ1-3 | TRBV30 | NA | TRBD1 | 14 | CAWTPTGSGNTIYF | TGTGCCTGGACCCCGACAGGGTCTGGAAACACCATATATTTT
TRBJ2-2 | TRBV7-8 | NA | TRBD2 | 21 | CASRAWGDGTSGRIGSGELFF | TGTGCCAGCAGGGCCTGGGGTGACGGGACTAGCGGGAGGATAGGCAGCGGGGAGCTGTTTTTT
TRBJ1-5 | TRBV6-5 | NA | NA | 11 | CASSSYQPQHF | TGTGCCAGCAGTTCGTATCAGCCCCAGCATTTT
TRBJ1-3 | TRBV9 | NA | NA | 15 | CASSRNTGSGNTIYF | TGTGCCAGCAGCCGTAATACAGGGTCTGGAAACACCATATATTTT
TRBJ2-3 | TRBV3-1/TRBV3-2 | once | NA | 15 | CASSPSGGDGDTQYF | TGTGCCAGCAGCCCGTCCGGGGGAGATGGGGATACGCAGTATTTT
TRBJ1-4 | TRBV14 | NA | NA | 17 | CASSQVGGHGSGEKLFF | TGTGCCAGCAGCCAAGTTGGAGGGCATGGAAGCGGTGAAAAACTGTTTTTT
TRBJ1-4 | TRBV7-6 | once | NA | 16 | CASSLELGRTNEKLFF | TGTGCCAGCAGCTTAGAGCTGGGGCGGACTAATGAAAAACTGTTTTTT
TRBJ1-2 | TRBV28 | NA | NA | 13 | CASSLSRGYGYTF | TGTGCCAGCAGCCTCTCTCGGGGCTATGGCTACACCTTC
TRBJ2-1 | TRBV18 | NA | NA | 17 | CASSPPAGVSSYNEQFF | TGTGCCAGCTCACCACCGGCCGGGGTCAGCTCCTACAATGAGCAGTTCTTC
TRBJ2-1 | TRBV27 | NA | TRBD2 | 17 | CASSLRASGRRGNEQFF | TGTGCCAGCAGTTTACGCGCTAGCGGGAGGCGGGGGAATGAGCAGTTCTTC
TRBJ1-2 | TRBV5-5 | few | TRBD1 | 16 | CASSLEGAPTNNGYTF | TGTGCCAGCAGCTTGGAGGGGGCGCCAACGAACAATGGCTACACCTTC
TRBJ2-1 | TRBV7-3 | NA | TRBD1 | 18 | CASSLTQTGVGAYNEQFF | TGTGCCAGCAGCTTAACTCAGACAGGGGTAGGGGCCTACAATGAGCAGTTCTTC
TRBJ1-2 | TRBV4-3 | NA | NA | 15 | CASSQARGAGYGYTF | TGCGCCAGCAGCCAAGCCAGGGGCGCAGGGTATGGCTACACCTTC
TRBJ2-2 | TRBV9 | NA | TRBD2 | 15 | CASSLGTSATGELFF | TGTGCCAGCAGCCTGGGGACTAGCGCCACCGGGGAGCTGTTTTTT
TRBJ2-1 | TRBV7-7 | NA | TRBD1 | 15 | CASSSDRGPSNEQFF | TGTGCTAGCAGCTCCGACAGGGGTCCGTCCAATGAGCAGTTCTTC
TRBJ2-7 | TRBV7-2 | NA | TRBD2 | 15 | CASSILASGTYEQYF | TGTGCCAGCAGCATCCTGGCTAGCGGTACCTACGAGCAGTACTTC
TRBJ1-5 | TRBV5-1 | NA | TRBD1 | 17 | CASSFGTGTGGDQPQHF | TGCGCCAGCAGCTTTGGGACCGGGACAGGGGGCGATCAGCCCCAGCATTTT
TRBJ2-7 | TRBV29-1 | NA | TRBD2 | 12 | CSVAGLAREQYF | TGCAGCGTTGCGGGACTAGCTCGCGAGCAGTACTTC
TRBJ2-5 | TRBV12-3/TRBV12-4 | NA | NA | 13 | CASSLGLQETQYF | TGTGCCAGCAGTTTGGGACTTCAAGAGACCCAGTACTTC
TRBJ1-2 | TRBV2 | NA | NA | 11 | CASNTNYGYTF | TGTGCCAGCAATACAAACTATGGCTACACCTTC
TRBJ1-3 | TRBV7-9 | NA | NA | 18 | CASSLDGGDTNSGNTIYF | TGTGCCAGCAGCTTAGACGGGGGGGACACCAACTCTGGAAACACCATATATTTT
TRBJ1-1 | TRBV7-8 | NA | NA | 13 | CASSPRTGNEAFF | TGTGCCAGCAGCCCAAGAACTGGTAATGAAGCTTTCTTT
TRBJ2-5 | TRBV11-2 | NA | TRBD2 | 16 | CASSYRLAGGQETQYF | TGTGCCAGCAGCTACAGACTAGCGGGAGGCCAAGAGACCCAGTACTTC
TRBJ2-1 | TRBV11-2 | NA | TRBD2 | 15 | CASSLTGTSGPEQFF | TGTGCCAGCAGCCTGACCGGGACTAGCGGTCCGGAGCAGTTCTTC
TRBJ1-2 | TRBV19 | NA | NA | 14 | CASSTPLGRKGYTF | TGTGCCAGTAGTACGCCTCTGGGGCGTAAAGGCTACACCTTC
TRBJ2-1 | TRBV11-2 | NA | TRBD2 | 18 | CASSFRPTSGTRYYEQFF | TGTGCCAGCAGCTTCCGCCCCACTAGCGGCACCCGGTACTATGAGCAGTTCTTC
TRBJ1-1 | TRBV6-5 | once | NA | 15 | CASSLTALMNTEAFF | TGTGCCAGCAGCCTAACAGCCCTCATGAACACTGAAGCTTTCTTT
TRBJ2-1 | TRBV7-3 | NA | TRBD2 | 16 | CASSPGTSSSLNEQFF | TGTGCCAGCAGCCCAGGGACTAGCTCTAGTTTGAATGAGCAGTTCTTC
TRBJ1-1 | TRBV5-6 | NA | NA | 14 | CASSPQGFPTEAFF | TGTGCCAGCAGCCCTCAGGGTTTCCCAACTGAAGCTTTCTTT
TRBJ2-1 | TRBV25-1 | NA | TRBD1 | 16 | CASSGSSGTGTDEQFF | TGTGCCAGCAGTGGATCTTCCGGGACAGGTACCGATGAGCAGTTCTTC
TRBJ2-2 | TRBV18 | NA | NA | 13 | CASSLQGNGELFF | TGTGCCAGCTCACTCCAGGGAAACGGGGAGCTGTTTTTT
TRBJ2-3 | TRBV7-2 | NA | NA | 15 | CASSLVGRTTDTQYF | TGTGCCAGCAGCTTAGTGGGCCGTACCACAGATACGCAGTATTTT
TRBJ2-7 | TRBV7-2 | NA | TRBD2 | 14 | CASSLQAGYYEQYF | TGTGCCAGCAGCTTACAAGCGGGGTACTACGAGCAGTACTTC